These 2 T cell receptor beta chains were all obtained from the same sample, sequenced in a study of lymphopenia after photon versus proton radiotherapy. Some clones are missing from TCRdb's copy, which holds only in-frame ones; the method was immunoSEQ multiplex PCR. Of around 55,000 clones listed, 70% to 85% were seen once; the top ten hold approximately 2%. Sequenced here: peripheral blood, sampled from a patient treated with proton-based radiotherapy. These receptors were taken from a man aged 55 to 70 with pancreatic cancer.

The chain recombines TRBV7-8 with TRBJ2-7, with 7 bases matching TRBD2. The ends lost 5 bases at V and 6 bases at J; junction bases unmatched: 13. The CDR3 totals 15 residues. CDR1 and CDR2 from the germline V gene are SGHVS and FQNEAQ. CDR3 residues: CASSGTRGLVAEQYF. The CDR3 bases are TGTGCCAGCAGCGGGACCCGTGGACTAGTAGCCGAGCAGTACTTC.

The gene calls are TRBV6-5 and TRBJ1-4; tentative D call: TRBD1 (5 bases). CDR3 length: 12 residues. In germline, CDR1 is MNHEY, CDR2 SVGAGI. V lost 11 bases to trimming and J lost 8 bases, with 15 bases between them. The CDR3: CAAGARDEKLFF. CDR3 coding DNA: TGTGCCGCCGGGGCCAGGGACGAAAAACTGTTTTTT.